These T cell receptor beta chains were read from a single sample in a study of CD8 T cells in ankylosing spondylitis. Each CDR3 protein gets one entry after TCRdb re-called the 5' RACE reads with MiXCR. The sample includes under 850,000 distinct CDR3 sequences, around 20% of them seen just once. Sequenced sample: blood, either unsorted or a sorted T cell fraction (not recorded which). These receptor sequences come from a male donor with ankylosing spondylitis. CDR3s include the opening cysteine and the closing phenylalanine or tryptophan. The D gene is left open where the match is weak. The listing skips clone size in some rows; elsewhere it reads once, few, many or a size class.

clone_size d_call j_call v_call cdr3_aa cdr3_nt
once NA TRBJ1-6 TRBV6-1 CASTRETYGNSPLHF TGTGCCAGCACGCGTGAAACCTACGGCAATTCACCCCTCCACTTT
many NA TRBJ2-2 TRBV29-1 CSVERGGTGELFF TGCAGCGTTGAAAGGGGAGGAACCGGGGAGCTGTTTTTT
few TRBD1 TRBJ1-2 TRBV7-9 CASSPLAGGFGGYTF TGTGCCAGCAGCCCCCTAGCAGGGGGCTTTGGGGGCTACACCTTC
few TRBD1 TRBJ2-7 TRBV12-3/TRBV12-4 CASTPRGLVNEQYF TGTGCCAGCACCCCTAGGGGGCTTGTAAACGAGCAGTACTTC
many NA TRBJ2-7 TRBV12-3/TRBV12-4 CASTPSFGGYEQYF TGTGCCAGCACTCCGTCATTTGGGGGCTACGAGCAGTACTTC
NA TRBD2 TRBJ2-7 TRBV5-1 CASSFFPPGGSYEQYF TGCGCCAGCAGCTTTTTCCCTCCGGGGGGCTCCTACGAGCAGTACTTC
few TRBD2 TRBJ2-7 TRBV6-2/TRBV6-3 CASSYAGGRDEQYF TGTGCCAGCAGTTACGCGGGGGGGCGCGACGAGCAGTACTTC
NA NA TRBJ2-1 TRBV5-1 CASTSDTLVNNEQFF TGCGCCAGCACTTCAGACACCCTCGTAAACAATGAGCAGTTCTTC
few NA TRBJ2-1 TRBV11-2 CASSLVFSGSYNEQFF TGTGCCAGCAGCTTAGTTTTTTCGGGGTCATACAATGAGCAGTTCTTC
few NA TRBJ1-5 TRBV20-1 CSASAGVSQPQHF TGCAGTGCTAGCGCAGGGGTGTCTCAGCCCCAGCATTTT
NA NA TRBJ1-1 TRBV14 CASSQDDRIYTEAFF TGTGCCAGCAGCCAAGATGACAGGATCTACACTGAAGCTTTCTTT
many TRBD2 TRBJ2-7 TRBV20-1 CSATPSGRSYEQYF TGCAGTGCTACTCCGAGCGGGAGATCCTACGAGCAGTACTTC
NA NA TRBJ1-2 TRBV3-1 CASSQRGDEGYYGYTF TGTGCCAGCAGCCAGAGGGGGGACGAGGGGTACTATGGCTACACCTTC
NA TRBD1 TRBJ1-1 TRBV20-1 CSVSGQKNTEAFF TGCAGTGTTTCGGGACAGAAGAACACTGAAGCTTTCTTT
NA NA TRBJ2-3 TRBV27 CASSQTAIGTDTQYF TGTGCCAGCAGCCAGACAGCGATAGGCACAGATACGCAGTATTTT
NA NA TRBJ1-1 TRBV12-3/TRBV12-4 CASSLLGKRRDTEAFF TGTGCCAGCAGTTTACTCGGAAAGAGAAGAGACACTGAAGCTTTCTTT
few NA TRBJ2-1 TRBV7-8 CASSIYPTAVNEQFF TGTGCCAGCAGCATTTACCCGACAGCGGTCAATGAGCAGTTCTTC
few NA TRBJ1-4 TRBV30 CAWSSQRGSNEKLFF TGTGCCTGGAGCTCCCAAAGGGGCTCTAATGAAAAACTGTTTTTT
NA TRBD2 TRBJ2-4 TRBV7-3 CASSLTGGVAAKNIQYF TGTGCCAGCAGCTTAACTGGGGGGGTCGCTGCCAAAAACATTCAGTACTTC
NA TRBD2 TRBJ2-5 TRBV7-8 CASSYGTTSRQYF TGTGCCAGCAGCTACGGGACTACGTCACGCCAGTACTTC
NA NA TRBJ1-1 TRBV30 CASQGITNTEAFF TGTGCTAGTCAGGGGATTACGAACACTGAAGCTTTCTTT
few NA TRBJ2-2 TRBV7-3 CASSSDPNTGELFF TGTGCCAGCAGCTCGGACCCGAACACCGGGGAGCTGTTTTTT
few TRBD2 TRBJ2-7 TRBV11-2 CASSLEGLAGEQYF TGTGCCAGCAGCTTAGAGGGACTAGCGGGGGAGCAGTACTTC
few NA TRBJ1-2 TRBV12-3/TRBV12-4 CASSLGGGVIDGYTF TGTGCCAGCAGTTTAGGGGGGGGCGTGATTGATGGCTACACCTTC
few TRBD1 TRBJ2-2 TRBV12-3/TRBV12-4 CASTPTGFHGELFF TGTGCCAGCACCCCGACAGGGTTTCACGGGGAGCTGTTTTTT
few NA TRBJ2-4 TRBV20-1 CSARSTPGVSEGAKNIQYF TGCAGTGCTAGATCAACCCCGGGAGTTAGTGAAGGGGCCAAAAACATTCAGTACTTC
NA TRBD2 TRBJ2-2 TRBV5-1 CASSLGASGPTGELFF TGCGCCAGCAGCTTGGGGGCTAGCGGCCCCACCGGGGAGCTGTTTTTT
NA NA TRBJ2-3 TRBV7-3 CASSLDSEGDTQYF TGTGCCAGCAGCTTGGACAGTGAAGGAGATACGCAGTATTTT
NA TRBD1 TRBJ1-2 TRBV12-3/TRBV12-4 CASKTGQGLYGYTF TGTGCCAGCAAGACCGGACAGGGATTATATGGCTACACCTTC
NA NA TRBJ2-1 TRBV12-3/TRBV12-4 CASSFKRVEQFF TGTGCCAGCAGTTTTAAGCGAGTTGAGCAGTTCTTC
once NA TRBJ1-2 TRBV7-9 CASSLAAGNQGGYTF TGTGCCAGCAGCTTAGCGGCGGGGAATCAAGGTGGCTACACCTTC
few TRBD2 TRBJ2-1 TRBV4-1 CASSQELAGVNEQFF TGCGCCAGCAGCCAAGAGTTAGCGGGAGTCAATGAGCAGTTCTTC
NA NA TRBJ2-4 TRBV3-1 CASSHRRGSTKNIQYF TGTGCCAGCAGCCATCGAAGGGGCTCAACCAAAAACATTCAGTACTTC
NA NA TRBJ2-1 TRBV4-2 CASSQEPSSYNEQFF TGTGCCAGCAGCCAAGAACCGAGCTCCTACAATGAGCAGTTCTTC
many TRBD2 TRBJ2-1 TRBV5-1 CASSSGGGNEQFF TGCGCCAGCAGCTCCGGGGGGGGAAATGAGCAGTTCTTC
NA NA TRBJ1-2 TRBV5-1 CASRTVGINRIYGYTF TGCGCCAGCAGAACTGTTGGAATTAACAGAATCTATGGCTACACCTTC
NA NA TRBJ1-1 TRBV6-1 CASMARGGDTEAFF TGTGCCAGCATGGCCCGGGGAGGGGACACTGAAGCTTTCTTT
few TRBD1 TRBJ2-7 TRBV5-6 CASSSGTGLPLGHEQYF TGTGCCAGCAGCTCCGGGACAGGACTTCCCTTGGGCCACGAGCAGTACTTC
NA NA TRBJ1-1 TRBV29-1 CSVEAGLNTEAFF TGCAGCGTTGAAGCCGGCCTGAACACTGAAGCTTTCTTT
once TRBD1 TRBJ1-2 TRBV28 CASSLFSQGAIGYTF TGTGCCAGCAGTTTATTTTCACAGGGGGCGATTGGCTACACCTTC
many NA TRBJ1-1 TRBV15 CATSSGRVAEAFF TGTGCCACCAGCTCAGGGAGAGTGGCGGAAGCTTTCTTT
few NA TRBJ1-1 TRBV3-1 CASSQEVRREAFF TGTGCCAGCAGCCAAGAAGTAAGGAGGGAAGCTTTCTTT
NA TRBD1 TRBJ2-7 TRBV6-1 CASSAPGQGFYEQYF TGTGCCAGCAGCGCCCCGGGACAGGGGTTCTACGAGCAGTACTTC
NA NA TRBJ2-7 TRBV6-1 CASRDSSLPEQHF TGTGCCAGCAGGGACAGTTCTCTCCCCGAGCAGCACTTC
few NA TRBJ1-5 TRBV30 CAWSGKGREPQHF TGTGCCTGGAGTGGAAAAGGACGGGAGCCCCAGCATTTT
NA NA TRBJ2-1 TRBV5-1 CASKGRNDNEQFF TGCGCCAGCAAAGGCAGGAACGACAATGAGCAGTTCTTC
NA NA TRBJ2-1 TRBV27 CASGYGYNEQFF TGTGCCAGCGGTTACGGTTACAATGAGCAGTTCTTC
NA NA TRBJ1-1 TRBV20-1 CSARAGDGTEAFF TGCAGTGCTAGAGCAGGGGATGGCACTGAAGCTTTCTTT
few TRBD2 TRBJ2-3 TRBV18 CASSPPPSGADTQYF TGTGCCAGCTCACCACCGCCTAGCGGGGCGGATACGCAGTATTTT
few NA TRBJ2-7 TRBV5-1 CASSYGTEGTYEQYF TGCGCCAGCAGCTACGGGACCGAGGGAACCTACGAGCAGTACTTC
few NA TRBJ1-6 TRBV7-9 CASSLVSANNSPLHF TGTGCCAGCAGCTTAGTATCGGCTAATAATTCACCCCTCCACTTT
NA TRBD1 TRBJ1-1 TRBV5-1 CASSPLTGEFNTEAFF TGCGCCAGCAGCCCCTTAACAGGGGAGTTTAACACTGAAGCTTTCTTT
few NA TRBJ1-3 TRBV28 CASSLTGRSSGNTIYF TGTGCCAGCAGTTTAACGGGAAGAAGCTCTGGAAACACCATATATTTT
many NA TRBJ1-1 TRBV12-3/TRBV12-4 CASSFGGYTEAFF TGTGCCAGCAGTTTCGGAGGGTACACTGAAGCTTTCTTT
NA TRBD1 TRBJ1-6 TRBV20-1 CSATPGGSPLHF TGCAGTGCTACTCCAGGGGGTTCACCCCTCCACTTT
NA TRBD2 TRBJ2-1 TRBV5-1 CASSLVGGAGYNEQFF TGCGCCAGCAGCTTGGTTGGGGGAGCGGGGTACAATGAGCAGTTCTTC
few NA TRBJ1-1 TRBV6-1 CASSQKTANTEAFF TGTGCCAGCAGTCAAAAGACAGCCAACACTGAAGCTTTCTTT
once TRBD1 TRBJ1-1 TRBV7-4 CASSPTGQGEITEAFF TGTGCCAGCAGCCCCACCGGACAGGGCGAGATCACTGAAGCTTTCTTT
NA TRBD2 TRBJ2-1 TRBV11-2 CASSRRRGLAGDSYNEQFF TGTGCCAGCAGCCGTCGGAGGGGACTAGCGGGGGACTCCTACAATGAGCAGTTCTTC